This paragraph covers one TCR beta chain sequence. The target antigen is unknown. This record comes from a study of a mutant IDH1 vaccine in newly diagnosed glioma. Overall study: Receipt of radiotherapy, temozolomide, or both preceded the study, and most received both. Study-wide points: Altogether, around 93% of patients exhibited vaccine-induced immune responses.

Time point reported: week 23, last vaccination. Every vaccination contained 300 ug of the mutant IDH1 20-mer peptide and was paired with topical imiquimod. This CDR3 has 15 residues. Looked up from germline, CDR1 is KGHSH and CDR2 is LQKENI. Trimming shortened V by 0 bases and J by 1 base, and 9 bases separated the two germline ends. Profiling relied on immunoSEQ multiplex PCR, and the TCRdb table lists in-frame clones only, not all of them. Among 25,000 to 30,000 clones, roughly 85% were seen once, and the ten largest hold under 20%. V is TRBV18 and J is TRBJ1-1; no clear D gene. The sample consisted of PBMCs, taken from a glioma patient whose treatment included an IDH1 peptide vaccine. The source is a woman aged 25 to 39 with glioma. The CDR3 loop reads CASSPPGGSNTEAFF. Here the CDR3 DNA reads TGTGCCAGCTCACCACCGGGCGGGTCGAACACTGAAGCTTTCTTT.